Below are 20 T cell receptor beta chains sequenced from a single sample in a study of shared clonotypes between healthy human individuals. Assay: immunoSEQ multiplex PCR; the TCRdb copy retains only in-frame clones and omits some. The sample includes about 1.5 million clones, 95% to 99% of them seen just once. The specimen sequenced was naive CD4+ T cells sorted from blood. Subset indicated: CD45RA+ positively selected. The receptors stem from a man aged 25 to 45 in good health.

The rearrangement joins TRBV10-2 to TRBJ2-6, with D uncertain. Trimming cost V 2 bases and J 1 base, with 6 bases left between them. The CDR3 totals 15 residues. Germline CDR1 is WSHSY and CDR2 is SAAADI. Here the CDR3 reads CASSEPGSGANVLTF. CDR3 DNA sequence: TGCGCCAGCAGTGAGCCCGGGTCTGGGGCCAACGTCCTGACTTTC.

The J gene is TRBJ2-1, the V gene TRBV7-2; TRBD2 matches at 8 bases. The junction had 9 bases not matched to a gene; V was cut back by 5 bases and J by 3 bases. The CDR3 has 16 amino acids. The germline CDR1 and CDR2 sequences are SGHTA and FQGNSA. This CDR3 is CASSNQLAAVYNEQFF. The CDR3 bases are TGTGCCAGCAGCAACCAACTAGCGGCCGTCTACAATGAGCAGTTCTTC.

V gene TRBV29-1 combines with J gene TRBJ2-1; 9 bases are shared with TRBD1. V dropped 4 bases and J dropped 14; count of bases not matched to a gene: 6. This CDR3 region has 11 residues. The germline V gene has CDR1 SQVTM and CDR2 ANQGSEA. As DNA, the CDR3 is TGCAGCGTTGGGGGGGGACAGGGTGAGTTCTTC. It codes for CSVGGGQGEFF.

This rearrangement joins TRBV11-2 to TRBJ2-6; D not certain. Per germline, CDR1 SGHAT and CDR2 FQNNGV. Deletions cut 5 bases from V and 0 bases from J, with 11 bases between. CDR3 length: 16 residues. Here the CDR3 DNA reads TGTGCCAGCAGCCCGCTCCGTAGCTCTGGGGCCAACGTCCTGACTTTC. Translated: CASSPLRSSGANVLTF.

The chain combines TRBV27 with TRBJ2-7; 7 positions match TRBD2. The CDR3 has 14 amino acids. Germline lookup yields CDR1 MNHEY and CDR2 SMNVEV (reference sequence). Trimming took 2 bases from V and 4 from J; bases not matched to a gene: 5. CDR3 bases: TGTGCCAGCAGTTTAGCTAGCGGTTTATACGAGCAGTACTTC. Its protein product is CASSLASGLYEQYF.

The chain joins TRBV10-2 to TRBJ1-1, with TRBD1 as a possible D gene (5 bases). CDR1 is WSHSY, CDR2 SAAADI, per germline. Trimming took off 5 bases at V and 4 bases at J, with 17 bases between the two ends. The CDR3 extends over 15 amino acids. The CDR3: CASSFGGNGPTEAFF. CDR3 nucleotide sequence: TGCGCCAGCAGTTTTGGGGGGAATGGCCCCACTGAAGCTTTCTTT.

A note on this clone: A much larger clone lies a single base off, so this may be a read error. The V and J genes are TRBV28 and TRBJ1-1; D uncertain. The germline CDR1 and CDR2 sequences are MDHEN and SYDVKM. The V gene lost 4 bases and the J gene lost 1 base, with 1 base spanning the gap. The CDR3 runs 11 residues. The CDR3: CASSWNTEAFF. For the CDR3, the DNA is TGTGCCAGCAGTTGGAACACTGAAGCTTTCTTT.

This sequence joins TRBV18 and TRBJ2-7; D is undetermined. Trimming took off 2 bases at V and 3 bases at J, with 14 bases between the two ends. The CDR3 length is 15 residues. Looked up from germline, CDR1 is KGHSH and CDR2 is LQKENI. The CDR3, as DNA: TGTGCCAGCTCACCAGTGCACGATAGAGGCTACGAGCAGTACTTC. Translated: CASSPVHDRGYEQYF. Variable domain in full (rest from reference TRBV18 and TRBJ2-7): NAGVMQNPRHLVRRRGQEARLRCSPMKGHSHVYWYRQLPEEGLKFMVYLQKENIIDESGMPKERFSAEFPKEGPSILRIQQVVRGDSAAYFCASSPVHDRGYEQYFGPGTRLTVT.

Worth noting for this clone: This CDR3 is also generated by other DNA sequences in the sample. The J gene is TRBJ2-7, the V gene TRBV2; D remains ambiguous. The CDR3 totals 12 residues. V gave up 6 bases and J gave up 0 bases, with 6 bases separating them. Germline V lookup: CDR1 SNHLY, CDR2 FYNNEI. DNA for the CDR3: TGTGCCAGCAGCCTCGACTCCTACGAGCAGTACTTC. It encodes CASSLDSYEQYF. The variable domain in full, with the rest retrieved from reference TRBV2 and TRBJ2-7, is EPEVTQTPSHQVTQMGQEVILRCVPISNHLYFYWYRQILGQKVEFLVSFYNNEISEKSEIFDDQFSVERPDGSNFTLKIRSTKLEDSAMYFCASSLDSYEQYFGPGTRLTVT.

The chain employs TRBV7-9 and TRBJ2-3; D may be TRBD2 (6 bases). The V and J ends lost 3 bases and 2 bases respectively, with 9 bases between them. The CDR3 has 14 residues. The germline CDR1 and CDR2 sequences are SEHNR and FQNEAQ (reference sequence). CDR3 coding DNA: TGTGCCAGCAGCTTCGGGGGATTCACAGATACGCAGTATTTT. Amino acid sequence: CASSFGGFTDTQYF. The entire variable domain, with the rest obtained from reference TRBV7-9 and TRBJ2-3, is as follows: DTGVSQNPRHKITKRGQNVTFRCDPISEHNRLYWYRQTLGQGPEFLTYFQNEAQLEKSRLLSDRFSAERPKGSFSTLEIQRTEQGDSAMYLCASSFGGFTDTQYFGPGTRLTVL.

CDR3 sequence (DNA): TGTGCCAGCAGCTTAGGGACTAGCGGGAACTACAATGAGCAGTTCTTC. Encoded protein: CASSLGTSGNYNEQFF. The chain is built from TRBV7-8 and TRBJ2-1, with 12 bases lining up with TRBD2. The trim removed 1 base at V and 3 bases at J, leaving 1 base unmatched. The CDR3 covers 16 residues. Germline V lookup: CDR1 SGHVS, CDR2 FQNEAQ.

The chain employs TRBV9 and TRBJ2-5; 9 bases line up with TRBD1. The V and J ends lost 3 bases and 3 bases, in that order; junction bases with no gene match: 9. Germline assignment: CDR1 SGDLS and CDR2 YYNGEE. CDR3 length: 16 amino acids. The CDR3 nucleotides read TGTGCCAGCAGCGCCCACGACGGGACAGGGAAAGAGACCCAGTACTTC. Protein product: CASSAHDGTGKETQYF.

V gene TRBV11-2 combines with J gene TRBJ2-5; unclear D gene. Germline V CDR1 and CDR2: SGHAT, FQNNGV. Trimming removed 1 base at V and 9 bases at J, with 9 bases between. CDR3 length: 12 residues. The CDR3 region has the DNA TGTGCCAGCAGCTTAGGTCTTGGGGCCCAGTACTTC. Translating gives CASSLGLGAQYF.

This CDR3 is CANHLGTREETQYF. Here the CDR3 DNA reads TGTGCCAACCACTTAGGGACTAGGGAGGAGACCCAGTACTTC. The chain has TRBV7-2 and TRBJ2-5, with 8 nucleotides matching TRBD2. Germline V gene lookup returns CDR1 SGHTA and CDR2 FQGNSA. CDR3 size: 14 residues. After removal of 10 bases from V and 5 bases from J, the junction contained 12 bases not matched to a gene.

Notes on this clone: Other nucleotide sequences in the sample specify the same CDR3. The CDR3 DNA sequence: TGCAGTGCTAGCTGGGGGGACGAGCAGTACTTC. Translated: CSASWGDEQYF. J is TRBJ2-7 and V is TRBV20-1; a weak D match, TRBD2 (6 bases). Per germline, CDR1 DFQATT and CDR2 SNEGSKA (reference sequence). Trimming shortened V by 3 bases and J by 5 bases, and 8 bases separated the two germline ends. This CDR3 is 11 amino acids long.

The V gene is TRBV9, the J gene TRBJ1-2; D perhaps matches TRBD1 (5 bases). Per the germline V gene, CDR1 is SGDLS and CDR2 is YYNGEE. Trimming shortened V by 4 bases and J by 4 bases, and 14 bases separated the two germline ends. This CDR3 is 14 amino acids long. This CDR3 is CASSPRDGRYGYTF. Here the CDR3 DNA reads TGTGCCAGCAGCCCCCGGGACGGACGCTATGGCTACACCTTC.

The chain links TRBV30 to TRBJ2-5, with D possibly called TRBD1 or TRBD2 (5 bases each). Germline V gives CDR1 GTSNPN, CDR2 SVGIG (reference sequence). Deletions cut 1 base from V and 5 bases from J, with 11 bases between. This CDR3 has 13 amino acids. The CDR3: CAWSGGLRETQYF. In DNA form, the CDR3 reads TGTGCCTGGAGTGGGGGGTTGCGGGAGACCCAGTACTTC.

For this clone: The same CDR3 arises from other DNA sequences in this sample as well. This sequence joins TRBV5-1 and TRBJ2-1, with TRBD2 matching 9 bases. The CDR3 has 15 residues. Germline-derived CDR1 and CDR2 are SGHRS and YFSETQ. The V gene end was trimmed by 3 bases and the J gene end by 0 bases; junction bases not matched to a gene: 1. The CDR3 DNA reads TGCGCCAGCAGCTGGACTAGCGACTCCTACAATGAGCAGTTCTTC. This sequence encodes CASSWTSDSYNEQFF. Drawing the rest from reference TRBV5-1 and TRBJ2-1, the complete variable domain is KAGVTQTPRYLIKTRGQQVTLSCSPISGHRSVSWYQQTPGQGLQFLFEYFSETQRNKGNFPGRFSGRQFSNSRSEMNVSTLELGDSALYLCASSWTSDSYNEQFFGPGTRLTVL.

This chain connects TRBV28 to TRBJ2-7; unclear D gene. Germline loops: CDR1 MDHEN, CDR2 SYDVKM. This CDR3 contains 17 residues. V dropped 6 bases and J dropped 3 bases, with 24 bases sitting between them. The CDR3 DNA reads as TGTGCCAGCAGCCGCCCTTCTAGTCGAACCTATATCTACGAGCAGTACTTC. This codes for CASSRPSSRTYIYEQYF.

This chain connects TRBV18 to TRBJ1-4; D may be TRBD1 (5 bases). Germline CDR1 reads KGHSH; CDR2 reads LQKENI. Trimming shortened V by 3 bases and J by 4 bases, and 9 bases separated the two germline ends. The CDR3 covers 14 residues. This CDR3 reads CASSPAGGNEKLFF. CDR3 in DNA: TGTGCCAGCTCACCGGCGGGGGGTAATGAAAAACTGTTTTTT.